Listed here are 26 T cell receptor beta chains from one sample, sequenced in a study of T cells after yellow fever vaccination. MiXCR, run by TCRdb on the 5' RACE reads, gives a single entry per CDR3 protein. The sample has around 320,000 distinct CDR3 sequences; 3.5% to 4.5% are singletons. This sample comprised PBMCs, obtained 15 days after the yellow fever booster vaccination. These receptors all come from a man aged 18-30 years who received the YFV17D yellow fever vaccine.

This clonotype was seen only a few times. V is TRBV20-1 and J is TRBJ1-5, with D possibly TRBD1 on 5 matching bases. Looked up from germline, CDR1 is DFQATT and CDR2 is SNEGSKA (reference sequence). With 0 bases removed from V and 4 bases from J, the gap between germline ends came to 10 bases. CDR3 length: 14 residues. In DNA form, the CDR3 reads TGCAGTGCTAGAGATCACACAGGTAATCAGCCCCAGCATTTT. It codes for CSARDHTGNQPQHF.

This clonotype was observed many times. This sequence joins TRBV6-9 and TRBJ2-3; 8 nucleotides match TRBD2. Germline assignment: CDR1 MNHGY and CDR2 SVAAGI. The CDR3 sequence is 17 residues long. V trimming: 7 bases; J trimming: 4 bases; junction bases outside the gene matches: 16. The CDR3: CASKGGSGVRRADTQYF. CDR3 nucleotide sequence: TGTGCCAGCAAGGGGGGTAGCGGGGTAAGGAGGGCAGATACGCAGTATTTT.

The rearrangement links TRBV12-3 or TRBV12-4 to TRBJ1-1; possibly TRBD1 for D (5 bases). V was cut by 10 bases and J by 4 bases, with 19 bases left in between. The CDR3 sequence is 14 residues long. CDR3 coding DNA: TGTGCCACCTCACCGGGTATGGGGCTCACTGAAGCTTTCTTT. It codes for CATSPGMGLTEAFF.

The chain joins TRBV4-1 to TRBJ2-3; D not certain. Germline CDR1 reads MGHRA; CDR2 reads YSYEKL. The germline V and J ends were trimmed by 3 bases and 4 bases, with 17 bases remaining between them. CDR3 size: 16 residues. This CDR3 reads CASSQIAPGSADTQYF. The CDR3 bases are TGCGCCAGCAGCCAGATCGCACCCGGCAGTGCAGATACGCAGTATTTT.

This clonotype was seen at least ten times. V usage is TRBV5-1 and J usage is TRBJ1-1; unclear D gene. V lost 0 bases, J lost 3 bases, and 0 bases lay in between. The CDR3 runs to 11 residues. Germline CDR1 SGHRS, CDR2 YFSETQ. CDR3 coding DNA: TGCGCCAGCAGCTTGGACACTGAAGCTTTCTTT. Translated, it gives CASSLDTEAFF. Combining the CDR3 with reference TRBV5-1 and TRBJ1-1 gives the whole variable domain KAGVTQTPRYLIKTRGQQVTLSCSPISGHRSVSWYQQTPGQGLQFLFEYFSETQRNKGNFPGRFSGRQFSNSRSEMNVSTLELGDSALYLCASSLDTEAFFGQGTRLTVV.

The V and J genes are TRBV18 and TRBJ2-7; D ambiguous. Trimming took 3 bases from V and 0 from J, leaving 9 bases between them. This CDR3 region has 14 residues. Germline V gives CDR1 KGHSH, CDR2 LQKENI. The CDR3 reads CASSPNPSSYEQYV. CDR3 in DNA: TGTGCCAGCTCACCGAATCCAAGCTCCTACGAGCAGTACGTC.

The chain uses TRBV20-1 and TRBJ1-2; TRBD1 might be the D (6 bases). This CDR3 has 11 amino acids. V lost 8 bases to trimming and J lost 7 bases, with 14 bases between them. The germline V gene encodes CDR1 DFQATT and CDR2 SNEGSKA (reference sequence). The DNA of the CDR3 is TGCAGTTCCCAGGGGCCCCTTGGCTACACCTTC. This translates into CSSQGPLGYTF.

This clonotype has just a few counts. This chain connects TRBV12-3 or TRBV12-4 to TRBJ1-2; no definite D call. The CDR3 totals 17 residues. The germline V and J ends were trimmed by 3 bases and 6 bases, with 23 bases remaining between them. CDR3 in amino acids: CASSFGWTEAIGDGYTF. Here the CDR3 DNA reads TGTGCCAGCAGTTTTGGGTGGACCGAGGCGATTGGGGATGGCTACACCTTC.

This clonotype was counted a few times. The chain joins TRBV30 to TRBJ2-7; 9 bases are shared with TRBD1. The germline V gene has CDR1 GTSNPN and CDR2 SVGIG (reference sequence). V lost 2 bases to trimming and J lost 3 bases; unmatched junction nucleotides: 5. CDR3 length equals 14 residues. The CDR3 is CAWSRQGVDYEQYF. The CDR3 nucleotides are TGTGCCTGGAGTCGACAGGGGGTCGACTACGAGCAGTACTTC.

The table lists this clonotype with many counts. The chain joins TRBV11-2 to TRBJ2-1; D is possibly TRBD2 (6 bases). V lost 5 bases, J lost 2 bases, and 13 bases lay in between. The germline gives CDR1 SGHAT, CDR2 FQNNGV. The CDR3 runs 15 residues. The CDR3 DNA reads as TGTGCCAGCAGCCTCGGGAGATCCACCTACAATGAGCAGTTCTTC. It yields the protein CASSLGRSTYNEQFF.

In its sample, this clonotype was seen many times. The chain joins TRBV5-5 to TRBJ2-7; the match to TRBD1 covers 7 bases. V was pared by 4 bases and J by 0 bases, with 13 bases of the junction left unmatched. Germline V CDR1 and CDR2: SGHKS, YYEKEE (reference sequence). CDR3 size: 17 residues. The CDR3 region is CASSPGRGHKNSYEQYF. DNA of the CDR3: TGTGCCAGCAGCCCCGGTAGGGGGCACAAAAACTCCTACGAGCAGTACTTC. The variable domain in full, completed from reference TRBV5-5 and TRBJ2-7, reads DAGVTQSPTHLIKTRGQQVTLRCSPISGHKSVSWYQQVLGQGPQFIFQYYEKEERGRGNFPDRFSARQFPNYSSELNVNALLLGDSALYLCASSPGRGHKNSYEQYFGPGTRLTVT.

This clonotype was seen many times. The CDR3 protein is CASSLGGFPGELFF. The CDR3 coding sequence is TGTGCCAGCAGCCTCGGTGGATTCCCCGGGGAGCTGTTTTTT. This chain uses TRBV7-9 with TRBJ2-2; D gene ambiguous. The CDR3 totals 14 residues. Germline lookup yields CDR1 SEHNR and CDR2 FQNEAQ (reference sequence). Trimming took 5 bases from V and 6 from J, leaving 13 bases between them.

The V gene is TRBV4-1, the J gene TRBJ1-2, with D uncertain. CDR3 size: 15 residues. V gave up 2 bases and J gave up 0 bases, with 10 bases separating them. Germline V CDR1 and CDR2: MGHRA, YSYEKL. CDR3 in amino acids: CASSQMPGTNYGYTF. Written as DNA, the CDR3 is TGCGCCAGCAGCCAAATGCCGGGTACTAACTATGGCTACACCTTC.

This clonotype occurred many times. This chain connects TRBV7-3 to TRBJ2-7, with 9 bases fitting TRBD1. Germline V gene data show CDR1 as SGHTA and CDR2 as FQGTGA. Trimming took 5 bases from V and 0 from J; bases not matched to a gene: 8. This CDR3 has 16 amino acids. The CDR3: CASSRTGTGFSYEQYF. DNA of the CDR3: TGTGCCAGCAGCAGAACCGGGACAGGGTTCTCCTACGAGCAGTACTTC.

This clonotype was observed many times. The genes are TRBV7-2 and TRBJ2-3; D may be TRBD2 (6 bases). CDR1 and CDR2 from the germline V gene are SGHTA and FQGNSA. The CDR3 loop spans 16 amino acids. The V end was cut by 5 bases, the J end by 0 bases, with 15 bases between. This CDR3 reads CASSPWRGGSTDTQYF. CDR3 DNA: TGTGCCAGCAGCCCTTGGAGGGGCGGCAGCACAGATACGCAGTATTTT.

This clonotype occurred a few times. This chain uses TRBV12-3 or TRBV12-4 with TRBJ1-2; no clear D. V shed 3 bases and J shed 2 bases, with 10 bases lying between them. This CDR3 spans 14 amino acids. CDR3 coding DNA: TGTGCCAGCAGTTTGGCCCGGGTGAACTATGGCTACACCTTC. Translating it yields CASSLARVNYGYTF.

This clonotype was recorded at least ten times. This sequence joins TRBV15 and TRBJ2-5, with D unresolved. Germline V gene lookup returns CDR1 LNHNV and CDR2 YYDKDF (reference sequence). The ends were cut back, 2 bases at V and 0 bases at J, with 16 bases in the middle. The CDR3 totals 17 residues. CDR3 bases: TGTGCCACCAGCAGAACCCTTTCTAGGGTACACCAAGAGACCCAGTACTTC. Encoded protein: CATSRTLSRVHQETQYF.

The chain combines TRBV4-2 with TRBJ2-5; 10 nucleotides match TRBD1. Losses at the gene ends were 2 bases for V and 8 bases for J; bases not matched to a gene: 8. There are 15 residues in the CDR3. Germline V gene data show CDR1 as LGHNA and CDR2 as YNFKEQ. This CDR3 reads CASSQTLDRGITQYF. The CDR3 DNA reads as TGTGCCAGCAGCCAAACATTGGACAGGGGGATTACCCAGTACTTC.

The rearrangement uses TRBV12-3 or TRBV12-4 and TRBJ1-3; D is ambiguous. The CDR3 totals 14 residues. V was cut by 7 bases and J by 4 bases, with 14 bases left in between. The CDR3 coding sequence is TGTGCCAGCACCCCCGATCTATGGGGAAACACCATATATTTT. It codes for CASTPDLWGNTIYF.

This clonotype was found a few times. The gene calls are TRBV4-3 and TRBJ2-7; D might be TRBD2 (5 bases). V was trimmed by 0 bases and J by 4 bases, leaving 7 bases between them. The CDR3 length is 13 residues. The germline V gene has CDR1 LGHNA and CDR2 YSLEER. CDR3 sequence reads: CASSQEGVYEQYF. Here the CDR3 DNA reads TGCGCCAGCAGCCAAGAGGGAGTTTACGAGCAGTACTTC.

This clonotype was seen ten or more times. The V gene is TRBV11-1, the J gene TRBJ2-3; TRBD2 matches at 11 bases. CDR1 is SGHAT and CDR2 is FQDESV in the germline V gene (reference sequence). The V and J ends lost 5 bases and 6 bases, in that order; junction bases with no gene match: 4. The CDR3 totals 14 residues. The CDR3 DNA reads TGTGCCAGCAGCAGACGGACTAGCGGGGATACGCAGTATTTT. This gives the protein CASSRRTSGDTQYF.

In this sample, this clonotype turned up a few times. The chain couples TRBV2 to TRBJ2-2; D gene ambiguous. Between the trimmed V and J ends, which lost 2 bases and 0 bases, there was a span of 4 bases. The germline V gene encodes CDR1 SNHLY and CDR2 FYNNEI. The CDR3 is made up of 14 amino acids. Written as DNA, the CDR3 is TGTGCCAGCAGTGAAATGGCGAACACCGGGGAGCTGTTTTTT. This sequence encodes CASSEMANTGELFF.

The sample holds many counts of this clonotype. The J gene is TRBJ2-5, the V gene TRBV20-1; 8 bases map to TRBD1. The CDR3 is 15 residues long. J gave up 4 bases and V 3 bases, and 10 bases lay outside the gene matches. Germline assignment: CDR1 DFQATT and CDR2 SNEGSKA (reference sequence). CDR3 region: CSARPPWTGPETQYF. The CDR3 DNA reads as TGCAGTGCTAGGCCCCCGTGGACAGGGCCAGAGACCCAGTACTTC.

There are many counts of this clonotype. The CDR3 coding sequence is TGTGCCAGCAGTTTAGTAGGAGGGATGCAAAACATTCAGTACTTC. Its translation is CASSLVGGMQNIQYF. The chain employs TRBV12-3 or TRBV12-4 and TRBJ2-4; D is perhaps TRBD2 (6 bases). The CDR3 runs to 15 residues. The V and J ends lost 1 base and 5 bases respectively, with 12 bases between them.

Ten or more counts support this clonotype. J is TRBJ2-7 and V is TRBV5-1; 9 bases match TRBD1. The CDR3 contains 14 residues. V lost 7 bases to trimming and J lost 4 bases; unmatched junction nucleotides: 9. Germline assignment: CDR1 SGHRS and CDR2 YFSETQ. CDR3 bases: TGCGCCAGCGGCCCCGGGACAGGGTTGTACGAGCAGTACTTC. Protein product: CASGPGTGLYEQYF.

The V call is TRBV2, the J call TRBJ2-5; D remains unclear. V was pared by 8 bases and J by 2 bases, with 12 bases between. This CDR3 is built from 13 residues. CDR1 is SNHLY, CDR2 FYNNEI, per germline. This CDR3 is CASGRQPQETQYF. As DNA, the CDR3 is TGTGCCAGCGGACGGCAGCCTCAAGAGACCCAGTACTTC.